One and the same sample provided the 21 T cell receptor beta chains below, sequenced in a study of blood T cell repertoires in COVID-19. Clones were read by immunoSEQ multiplex PCR, and TCRdb kept only the in-frame ones, dropping some. The sample consists of 150,000 to 200,000 clones, less than 85% of them appearing once. Sequencing was performed on peripheral blood. These receptors were collected from a woman at least 80 years old with active or convalescent COVID-19.

There are many counts of this clone. The gene calls are TRBV9 and TRBJ2-1, with 8 bases fitting TRBD2. Trimming took 1 base from V and 6 from J; bases not matched to a gene: 3. Per germline, CDR1 SGDLS and CDR2 YYNGEE. There are 14 residues in the CDR3. This CDR3 reads CASSVSGSGNEQFF. The CDR3 DNA is TGTGCCAGCAGCGTAAGCGGGAGCGGCAATGAGCAGTTCTTC.

The gene calls are TRBV13 and TRBJ2-1, with TRBD2 identical over 11 bases. V gave up 5 bases and J gave up 4 bases; unmatched junction bases: 10. This CDR3 has 17 amino acids. Per germline, CDR1 PRHDT and CDR2 FYEKMQ (reference sequence). The CDR3 is CASSRKKLAGAYNEQFF. The CDR3 DNA is TGTGCCAGCAGCCGTAAGAAACTAGCGGGAGCGTACAATGAGCAGTTCTTC.

The chain couples TRBV28 to TRBJ1-2; 7 positions agree with TRBD1. Per germline, CDR1 MDHEN and CDR2 SYDVKM. The V and J ends lost 6 bases and 7 bases, in that order; junction bases with no gene match: 8. This CDR3 contains 13 residues. The CDR3: CASSSGGEGGYTF. The CDR3 DNA sequence: TGTGCCAGCAGCTCAGGGGGTGAAGGTGGCTACACCTTC.

This clone was seen only once. This chain links TRBV24-1 with TRBJ2-1; TRBD1 aligns across 8 bases. Trimming took 4 bases from V and 5 from J; bases not matched to a gene: 15. Germline V lookup: CDR1 KGHDR, CDR2 SFDVKD. The CDR3 loop spans 18 amino acids. The CDR3, as DNA: TGTGCCACCAGTGACCGCCGTCGCCCGGGACAGGTAAACAATGAGCAGTTCTTC. Its translation is CATSDRRRPGQVNNEQFF.

This chain joins TRBV30 and TRBJ2-3; TRBD1 agrees at 10 bases. Germline V lookup: CDR1 GTSNPN, CDR2 SVGIG (reference sequence). There are 15 residues in the CDR3. J gave up 3 bases and V 5 bases, and 8 bases lay outside the gene matches. CDR3 bases: TGTGCCTGGGCCCGGGACAGGGGCATAACAGATACGCAGTATTTT. Translating gives CAWARDRGITDTQYF.

The chain couples TRBV6-1 to TRBJ1-1, with 7 nucleotides matching TRBD1. Trimming at V came to 2 bases and at J to 5 bases, leaving 2 bases not matched to a gene. Germline loops: CDR1 MNHNS, CDR2 SASEGT. The length of the CDR3 is 13 residues. CDR3 sequence reads: CASSEPGQTEAFF. The CDR3 DNA reads as TGTGCCAGCAGTGAACCGGGACAGACTGAAGCTTTCTTT.

This clone was observed a handful of times. V usage is TRBV28 and J usage is TRBJ1-2; 9 nucleotides agree with TRBD1. Per the germline V gene, CDR1 is MDHEN and CDR2 is SYDVKM. J was trimmed by 2 bases and V by 6 bases; bases with no gene match: 4. This CDR3 is 14 amino acids long. CDR3 region: CASRRDRVNYGYTF. The CDR3 region has the DNA TGTGCCAGCAGAAGGGACAGGGTGAACTATGGCTACACCTTC.

The chain recombines TRBV19 with TRBJ1-2; TRBD1 might be the D (5 bases). This CDR3 is 15 amino acids long. V lost 1 base to trimming and J lost 6 bases, with 15 bases between them. The germline CDR1 and CDR2 sequences are LNHDA and SQIVND (reference sequence). For the CDR3, the DNA is TGTGCCAGTAGTATAGGGCAGGGCAGTCACGATGGCTACACCTTC. Protein product: CASSIGQGSHDGYTF.

On this clone: Other DNA sequences in this specimen translate into the identical CDR3. The J gene is TRBJ1-3, the V gene TRBV5-1, with 7 bases fitting TRBD1. This CDR3 has 15 residues. The germline CDR1 and CDR2 sequences are SGHRS and YFSETQ. V was pared by 0 bases and J by 4 bases, with 4 bases of the junction left unmatched. The CDR3 loop reads CASSLEGAGGNTIYF. CDR3 bases: TGCGCCAGCAGCTTGGAGGGGGCTGGGGGAAACACCATATATTTT.

This clone was seen once. The chain combines TRBV2 with TRBJ1-3, with D maybe TRBD1 (5 bases). The CDR3 runs 14 residues. Looked up from germline, CDR1 is SNHLY and CDR2 is FYNNEI. With 3 bases removed from V and 7 bases from J, the gap between germline ends came to 13 bases. CDR3 loop: CASSDQGFHNTIYF. The CDR3 DNA reads TGTGCCAGCAGTGATCAGGGCTTCCATAACACCATATATTTT.

This clone was detected only a few times. The gene calls are TRBV19 and TRBJ2-1; 12 bases line up with TRBD2. Per the germline V gene, CDR1 is LNHDA and CDR2 is SQIVND (reference sequence). V lost 6 bases and J lost 7; bases outside the gene matches: 13. The CDR3 is made up of 17 amino acids. The CDR3 DNA sequence: TGTGCCAGTAGCGACTACGCTAGCGGGAGGGTATTGAATGAGCAGTTCTTC. This codes for CASSDYASGRVLNEQFF.

This rearrangement joins TRBV24-1 to TRBJ2-1, with D possibly TRBD1 on 7 matching bases. Germline loops: CDR1 KGHDR, CDR2 SFDVKD. V was shortened by 0 bases and J by 6 bases, with 11 bases between the two germline ends. This CDR3 is built from 15 residues. CDR3 loop: CATSDLRQGGNEQFF. The CDR3 nucleotides are TGTGCCACCAGTGATTTGCGGCAGGGGGGCAATGAGCAGTTCTTC.

In this sample, this clone turned up a few times. CDR3 protein: CASSMTSGTYNEQFF. In DNA form, the CDR3 reads TGCGCCAGCAGCATGACTAGCGGGACTTACAATGAGCAGTTCTTC. The chain has TRBV5-1 and TRBJ2-1; 11 positions agree with TRBD2. V lost 4 bases and J lost 4; bases outside the gene matches: 4. The CDR3 length is 15 residues. Germline V CDR1 and CDR2: SGHRS, YFSETQ.

The chain combines TRBV19 with TRBJ1-5; TRBD1 might be the D (5 bases). Germline CDR1 is LNHDA and CDR2 is SQIVND (reference sequence). V gave up 10 bases and J gave up 7 bases, with 20 bases separating them. CDR3 length: 14 amino acids. This CDR3 is CATTGTHGGQPQHF. The CDR3, as DNA: TGTGCCACCACCGGGACCCACGGGGGACAGCCCCAGCATTTT.

V gene TRBV11-2 combines with J gene TRBJ1-2; 9 bases map to TRBD1. The CDR3 consists of 17 residues. V was clipped by 1 base and J by 7 bases; unmatched bases: 13. Looked up from germline, CDR1 is SGHAT and CDR2 is FQNNGV. The CDR3 bases are TGTGCCAGCAGCTTAGCAGGACAGGGGCCTCGTCGTGGTGGCTACACCTTC. Residues: CASSLAGQGPRRGGYTF.

V usage is TRBV10-3 and J usage is TRBJ2-7; D is unclear. The CDR3 is 12 residues long. Trimming took off 6 bases at V and 5 bases at J, with 11 bases between the two ends. CDR1 and CDR2 (germline): ENHRY, SYGVKD. The CDR3 loop reads CAISPVRDEQYF. The CDR3 DNA is TGTGCCATCAGCCCCGTCCGGGACGAGCAGTACTTC.

CDR3 loop: CASSLGGPPNGELFF. CDR3 nucleotides: TGTGCCAGCAGCTTGGGGGGCCCCCCAAACGGGGAGCTGTTTTTT. This chain connects TRBV5-8 to TRBJ2-2, with a possible D match to TRBD1 (5 bases). This CDR3 spans 15 amino acids. CDR1 SGHTS and CDR2 YDEGEE come from the germline V gene. V lost 0 bases and J 7 bases, leaving 13 bases between the germline ends.

This clone was counted between two and nine times. The chain links TRBV10-3 to TRBJ2-3, with 8 bases fitting TRBD2. The CDR3 runs 17 residues. CDR1 and CDR2 from the germline V gene are ENHRY and SYGVKD. With V trimmed by 0 bases and J by 1 base, 6 bases remained unmatched. The CDR3 region has the DNA TGTGCCATCAGTGAGTCCCTGGGTAGCGGGGGCACAGATACGCAGTATTTT. This encodes CAISESLGSGGTDTQYF.

The table lists this clone with a count of one. This chain uses TRBV4-1 with TRBJ2-2; 7 bases fit TRBD2. Germline lookup yields CDR1 MGHRA and CDR2 YSYEKL. The CDR3 totals 20 residues. Trimming took 0 bases from V and 1 from J; bases not matched to a gene: 14. CDR3 residues: CASSQDLGQVGGRNTGELFF. As DNA, the CDR3 is TGCGCCAGCAGCCAAGATCTAGGCCAAGTCGGCGGGAGGAACACCGGGGAGCTGTTTTTT.

This sequence joins TRBV7-2 and TRBJ2-5, with D perhaps TRBD1 (6 bases). Germline CDR1 and CDR2: SGHTA and FQGNSA. V dropped 3 bases and J dropped 9 bases, with 17 bases sitting between them. The CDR3 totals 14 residues. The CDR3: CASSFLRQAVAQYF. CDR3 in DNA: TGTGCCAGCAGCTTTCTCCGACAGGCAGTGGCCCAGTACTTC.

As concerns this clone: Within the sample, other DNA sequences also encode this same CDR3. This chain links TRBV18 with TRBJ1-2, with 9 bases matching TRBD1. Germline lookup yields CDR1 KGHSH and CDR2 LQKENI. This CDR3 has 14 residues. Trimming removed 6 bases from V and 6 bases from J; junction bases left unmatched: 8. The CDR3 nucleotides are TGTGCCAGCTCCCGAGAGACAGGGGGTAATGGCTACACCTTC. Protein product: CASSRETGGNGYTF.